This entry lists 13 T cell receptor beta chains sequenced from one sample in a study of cytomegalovirus exposure and HLA in healthy donors. The PCR used 60 Vbeta and 13 Jbeta primers. Clones were sequenced by immunoSEQ multiplex PCR, and TCRdb holds only the in-frame ones, with some missing. This table holds 80,000 to 100,000 clones, 55% to 65% found once. The sequencing input was PBMCs. These receptor sequences come from a woman aged 40 to 49 in good health and CMV-seropositive.

The chain employs TRBV10-3 and TRBJ1-2; tentative D call: TRBD1 (5 bases). CDR3 length equals 14 residues. The V end was cut by 3 bases, the J end by 3 bases, with 11 bases between. Germline V gene sequence: CDR1 ENHRY, CDR2 SYGVKD. The CDR3, as DNA: TGTGCCATCAGTGACGGTGGGGCCGACTATGGCTACACCTTC. It specifies CAISDGGADYGYTF.

V is TRBV19 and J is TRBJ1-3; TRBD1 might be the D (5 bases). With 3 bases removed from V and 0 bases from J, the gap between germline ends came to 12 bases. The length of the CDR3 is 16 residues. CDR1 and CDR2 from the germline V gene are LNHDA and SQIVND (reference sequence). CDR3 protein: CASSMTPGISGNTIYF. In nucleotides, the CDR3 is TGTGCCAGTAGTATGACTCCAGGGATCTCTGGAAACACCATATATTTT.

The gene calls are TRBV9 and TRBJ2-5; D perhaps matches TRBD2 (5 bases). The CDR3 runs to 12 residues. Germline V gives CDR1 SGDLS, CDR2 YYNGEE. V lost 2 bases and J 3 bases, leaving 5 bases between the germline ends. For the CDR3, the DNA is TGTGCCAGCAGCGTCGGGGAAGAGACCCAGTACTTC. Encoded protein: CASSVGEETQYF.

This clone was observed a handful of times. This chain connects TRBV7-9 to TRBJ1-1; possible D gene TRBD1, 5 bases. Per germline, CDR1 SEHNR and CDR2 FQNEAQ (reference sequence). This CDR3 spans 13 amino acids. V was cut by 3 bases and J by 4 bases, with 9 bases left in between. This CDR3 is CASSFAGGTEAFF. CDR3 coding DNA: TGTGCCAGCAGCTTCGCGGGGGGCACTGAAGCTTTCTTT.

This clone was observed a few times. The chain combines TRBV19 with TRBJ1-3; 7 bases match TRBD1. V gave up 6 bases and J gave up 3 bases; unmatched junction bases: 5. The germline V gene has CDR1 LNHDA and CDR2 SQIVND (reference sequence). This CDR3 comprises 14 residues. The CDR3 DNA reads as TGTGCCAGTAGACAGGGGTCCAGTGGAAACACCATATATTTT. Encoded protein: CASRQGSSGNTIYF.

The chain combines TRBV19 with TRBJ1-4; the match to TRBD1 covers 7 bases. Germline loops: CDR1 LNHDA, CDR2 SQIVND (reference sequence). The CDR3 contains 14 residues. V lost 5 bases and J lost 7; bases outside the gene matches: 7. CDR3 coding DNA: TGTGCCAGTAGTTCCGGGACAGACCTTGAAAAACTGTTTTTT. This sequence encodes CASSSGTDLEKLFF. Filled out from reference TRBV19 and TRBJ1-4, the complete variable domain reads DGGITQSPKYLFRKEGQNVTLSCEQNLNHDAMYWYRQDPGQGLRLIYYSQIVNDFQKGDIAEGYSVSREKKESFPLTVTSAQKNPTAFYLCASSSGTDLEKLFFGSGTQLSVL.

V is TRBV5-1 and J is TRBJ1-1, with 9 bases identical to TRBD1. CDR1 SGHRS and CDR2 YFSETQ come from the germline V gene. CDR3 length: 15 residues. V was pared by 4 bases and J by 1 base, with 5 bases of the junction left unmatched. The CDR3 sequence is CASSPTGQGNTEAFF. The CDR3 region has the DNA TGCGCCAGCAGCCCCACGGGACAGGGGAACACTGAAGCTTTCTTT.

This clone was observed a handful of times. The chain couples TRBV28 to TRBJ1-3; perhaps TRBD1 as D (6 bases). Trimming took off 3 bases at V and 10 bases at J, with 7 bases between the two ends. CDR1 is MDHEN and CDR2 is SYDVKM in the germline V gene. This CDR3 region has 11 residues. DNA of the CDR3: TGTGCCAGCAGTTTGGGGGCGACCATATATTTT. Its translation: CASSLGATIYF. The whole variable domain, filled in from reference TRBV28 and TRBJ1-3, reads DVKVTQSSRYLVKRTGEKVFLECVQDMDHENMFWYRQDPGLGLRLIYFSYDVKMKEKGDIPEGYSVSREKKERFSLILESASTNQTSMYLCASSLGATIYFGEGSWLTVV.

This clone was counted between two and nine times. The chain has TRBV30 and TRBJ2-7, with a tentative D call TRBD2 (5 bases). The CDR3 is 13 residues long. CDR1 is GTSNPN, CDR2 SVGIG, per germline (reference sequence). V was clipped by 0 bases and J by 7 bases, with 13 bases between them. CDR3 amino acids: CAWSVRGLGEQYF. In nucleotides, the CDR3 is TGTGCCTGGAGTGTACGGGGTTTGGGGGAGCAGTACTTC.

This clone was picked up one time. This rearrangement joins TRBV7-3 to TRBJ2-3, with 7 bases fitting TRBD1. This CDR3 spans 16 amino acids. CDR1 and CDR2 (germline): SGHTA, FQGTGA. V gave up 4 bases and J gave up 1 base; unmatched junction bases: 8. DNA for the CDR3: TGTGCCAGCAGCTCCCCACGACAGGGAGGCACAGATACGCAGTATTTT. Amino acids: CASSSPRQGGTDTQYF. Full variable domain (missing parts from reference TRBV7-3 and TRBJ2-3): GAGVSQTPSNKVTEKGKYVELRCDPISGHTALYWYRQSLGQGPEFLIYFQGTGAADDSGLPNDRFFAVRPEGSVSTLKIQRTERGDSAVYLCASSSPRQGGTDTQYFGPGTRLTVL.

This sequence joins TRBV28 and TRBJ1-1; TRBD1 aligns across 7 bases. CDR3 length equals 14 residues. V lost 7 bases, J lost 5 bases, and 10 bases stayed unmatched. The germline gives CDR1 MDHEN, CDR2 SYDVKM. The CDR3 is CASTYNRGLTEAFF. As DNA, the CDR3 is TGTGCCAGCACCTATAACAGGGGTTTAACTGAAGCTTTCTTT.

The rearrangement uses TRBV9 and TRBJ2-5, with 10 bases aligning to TRBD2. The CDR3 extends over 16 amino acids. V dropped 1 base and J dropped 3; count of bases not matched to a gene: 6. CDR1 and CDR2 from the germline V gene are SGDLS and YYNGEE. This chain's CDR3 is CASSVNGLAGEETQYF. The CDR3 nucleotides are TGTGCCAGCAGCGTAAATGGGCTAGCGGGAGAAGAGACCCAGTACTTC.

The chain uses TRBV14 and TRBJ2-2; the match to TRBD2 covers 10 bases. CDR1 is SGHDN and CDR2 is FVKESK in the germline V gene. This CDR3 region has 16 residues. V lost 4 bases and J lost 5; bases outside the gene matches: 7. CDR3 in amino acids: CASSPLAGVQTGELFF. In nucleotides, the CDR3 is TGTGCCAGCAGCCCGCTAGCGGGAGTTCAAACCGGGGAGCTGTTTTTT.